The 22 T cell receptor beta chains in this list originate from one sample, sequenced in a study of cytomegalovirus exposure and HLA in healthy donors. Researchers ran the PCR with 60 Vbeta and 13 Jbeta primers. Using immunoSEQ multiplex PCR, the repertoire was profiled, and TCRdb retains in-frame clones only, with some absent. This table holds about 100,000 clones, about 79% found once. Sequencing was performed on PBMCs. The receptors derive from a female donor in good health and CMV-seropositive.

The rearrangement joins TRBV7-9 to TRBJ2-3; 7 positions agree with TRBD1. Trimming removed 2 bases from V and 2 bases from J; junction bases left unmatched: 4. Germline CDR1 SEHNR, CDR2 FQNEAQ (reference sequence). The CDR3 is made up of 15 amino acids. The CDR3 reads CASSLHRGSTDTQYF. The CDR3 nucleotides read TGTGCCAGCAGCTTACACAGGGGATCCACAGATACGCAGTATTTT. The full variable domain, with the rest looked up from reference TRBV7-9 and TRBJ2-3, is DTGVSQNPRHKITKRGQNVTFRCDPISEHNRLYWYRQTLGQGPEFLTYFQNEAQLEKSRLLSDRFSAERPKGSFSTLEIQRTEQGDSAMYLCASSLHRGSTDTQYFGPGTRLTVL.

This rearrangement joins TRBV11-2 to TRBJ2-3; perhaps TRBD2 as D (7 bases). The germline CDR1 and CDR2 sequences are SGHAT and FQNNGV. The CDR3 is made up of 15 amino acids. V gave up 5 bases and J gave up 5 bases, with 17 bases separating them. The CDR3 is CASSISGGGGDTQYF. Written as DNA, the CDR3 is TGTGCCAGCAGCATTTCTGGGGGGGGCGGAGATACGCAGTATTTT.

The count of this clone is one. The CDR3 nucleotides are TGTGCCAGCAGCCTGGACAGTTTCTATGGCTACACCTTC. It codes for CASSLDSFYGYTF. This chain uses TRBV11-2 with TRBJ1-2, with D possibly matching TRBD1 (6 bases). From germline, CDR1 is SGHAT and CDR2 FQNNGV. V dropped 5 bases and J dropped 4 bases, with 11 bases sitting between them. The CDR3 is made up of 13 amino acids.

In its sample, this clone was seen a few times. In DNA, the CDR3 is TGTGCCAGTAGTACTAGAATCGGGACAGAAAGCCGAATTCAGTACTTC. This gives the protein CASSTRIGTESRIQYF. The genes are TRBV19 and TRBJ2-4; 7 bases are shared with TRBD1. CDR1 is LNHDA, CDR2 SQIVND, per germline (reference sequence). CDR3 length equals 16 residues. Trimming cost V 4 bases and J 10 bases; bases outside gene matches: 16.

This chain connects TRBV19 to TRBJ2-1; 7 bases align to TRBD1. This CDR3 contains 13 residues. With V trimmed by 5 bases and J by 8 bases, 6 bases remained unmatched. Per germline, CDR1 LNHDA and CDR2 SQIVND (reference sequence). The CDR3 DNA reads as TGTGCCAGTAGTCCCCACAGGGGCTATGAGCAGTTCTTC. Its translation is CASSPHRGYEQFF.

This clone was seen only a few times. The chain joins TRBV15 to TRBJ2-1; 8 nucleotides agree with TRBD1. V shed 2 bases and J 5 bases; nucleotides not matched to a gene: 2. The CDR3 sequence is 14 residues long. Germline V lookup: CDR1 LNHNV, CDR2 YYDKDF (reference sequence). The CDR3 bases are TGTGCCACCAGCAGAAAGGACAGGGACAATGAGCAGTTCTTC. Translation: CATSRKDRDNEQFF.

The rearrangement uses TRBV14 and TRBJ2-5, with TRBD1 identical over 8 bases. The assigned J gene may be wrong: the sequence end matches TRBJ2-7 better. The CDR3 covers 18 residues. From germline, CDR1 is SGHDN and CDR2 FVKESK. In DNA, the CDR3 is TGTGCCAGCAGCCAAGCCGCATCCCAGGGGGCCTACCCCTACGAGCAGTACTTC. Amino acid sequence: CASSQAASQGAYPYEQYF.

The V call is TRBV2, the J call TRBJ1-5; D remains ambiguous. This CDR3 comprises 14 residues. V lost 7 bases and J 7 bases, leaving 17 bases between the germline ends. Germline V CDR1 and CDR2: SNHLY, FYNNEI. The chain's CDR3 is CASKVGRPNQPQHF. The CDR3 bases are TGTGCCAGCAAGGTAGGCAGGCCAAACCAGCCCCAGCATTTT.

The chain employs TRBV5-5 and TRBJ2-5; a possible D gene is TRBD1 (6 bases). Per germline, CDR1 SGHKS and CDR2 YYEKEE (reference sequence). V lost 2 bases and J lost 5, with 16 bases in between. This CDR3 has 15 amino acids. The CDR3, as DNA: TGTGCCAGCAGCTTCCGGGACAACCCTCGGGAGACCCAGTACTTC. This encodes CASSFRDNPRETQYF.

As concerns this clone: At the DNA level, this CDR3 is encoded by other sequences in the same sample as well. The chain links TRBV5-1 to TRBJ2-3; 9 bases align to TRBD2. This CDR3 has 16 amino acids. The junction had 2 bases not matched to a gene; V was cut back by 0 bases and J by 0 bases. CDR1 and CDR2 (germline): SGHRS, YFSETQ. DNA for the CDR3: TGCGCCAGCAGCTTGGGTAGCGGGGGCAGCACAGATACGCAGTATTTT. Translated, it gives CASSLGSGGSTDTQYF.

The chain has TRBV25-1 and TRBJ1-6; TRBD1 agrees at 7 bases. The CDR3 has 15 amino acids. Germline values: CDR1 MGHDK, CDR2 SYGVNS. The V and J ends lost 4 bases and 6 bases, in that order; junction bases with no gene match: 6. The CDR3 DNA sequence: TGTGCCAGCAGTGGACCGGGACAGATTAATTCACCCCTCCACTTT. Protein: CASSGPGQINSPLHF.

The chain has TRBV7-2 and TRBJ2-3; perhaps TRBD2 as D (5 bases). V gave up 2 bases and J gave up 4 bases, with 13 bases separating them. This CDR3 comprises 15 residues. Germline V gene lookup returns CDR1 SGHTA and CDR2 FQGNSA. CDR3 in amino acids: CASSLPRGSADTQYF. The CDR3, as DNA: TGTGCCAGCAGCTTACCGCGAGGGTCAGCAGATACGCAGTATTTT.

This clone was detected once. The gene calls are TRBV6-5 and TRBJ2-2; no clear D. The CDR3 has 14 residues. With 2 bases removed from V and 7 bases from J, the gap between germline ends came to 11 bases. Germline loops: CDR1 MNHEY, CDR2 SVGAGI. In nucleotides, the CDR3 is TGTGCCAGCAGTTACAGGCCGGAGCGCGGGGAGCTGTTTTTT. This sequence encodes CASSYRPERGELFF.

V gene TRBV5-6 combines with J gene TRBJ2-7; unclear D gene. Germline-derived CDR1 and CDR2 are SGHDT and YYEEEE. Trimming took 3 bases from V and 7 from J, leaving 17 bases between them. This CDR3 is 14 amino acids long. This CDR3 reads CASSSIQEYEEQYF. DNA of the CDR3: TGTGCCAGCAGCTCAATCCAGGAATACGAGGAGCAGTACTTC.

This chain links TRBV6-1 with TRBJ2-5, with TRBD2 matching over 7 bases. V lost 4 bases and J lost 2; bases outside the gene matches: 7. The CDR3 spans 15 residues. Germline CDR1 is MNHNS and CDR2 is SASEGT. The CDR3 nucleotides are TGTGCCAGCAGTGTCGACGGGAGGACTCAAGAGACCCAGTACTTC. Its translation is CASSVDGRTQETQYF.

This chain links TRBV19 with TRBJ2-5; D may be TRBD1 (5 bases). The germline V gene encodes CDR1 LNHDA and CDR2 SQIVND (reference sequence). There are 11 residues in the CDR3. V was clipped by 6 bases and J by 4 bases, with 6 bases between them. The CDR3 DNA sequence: TGTGCCAGTAGGCAGGGAGAGACCCAGTACTTC. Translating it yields CASRQGETQYF.

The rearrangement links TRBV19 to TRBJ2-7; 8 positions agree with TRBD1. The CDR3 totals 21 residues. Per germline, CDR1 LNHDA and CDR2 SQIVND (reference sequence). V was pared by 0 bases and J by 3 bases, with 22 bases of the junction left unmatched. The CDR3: CASSIDPTKSFAGGAGYEQYF. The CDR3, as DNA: TGTGCCAGTAGTATAGACCCTACCAAAAGCTTCGCAGGGGGCGCGGGCTACGAGCAGTACTTC.

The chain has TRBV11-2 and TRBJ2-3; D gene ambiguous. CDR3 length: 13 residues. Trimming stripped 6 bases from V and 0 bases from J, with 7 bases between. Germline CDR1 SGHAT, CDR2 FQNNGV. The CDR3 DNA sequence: TGTGCCAGCAGTTGGGCAAGCACAGATACGCAGTATTTT. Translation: CASSWASTDTQYF.

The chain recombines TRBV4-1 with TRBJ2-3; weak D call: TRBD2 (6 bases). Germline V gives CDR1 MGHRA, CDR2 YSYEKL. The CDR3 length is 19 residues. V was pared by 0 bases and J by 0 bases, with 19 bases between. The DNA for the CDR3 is TGCGCCAGCAGCCAAGATCAGACCCGTCGGGGGACTAGCACAGATACGCAGTATTTT. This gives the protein CASSQDQTRRGTSTDTQYF.

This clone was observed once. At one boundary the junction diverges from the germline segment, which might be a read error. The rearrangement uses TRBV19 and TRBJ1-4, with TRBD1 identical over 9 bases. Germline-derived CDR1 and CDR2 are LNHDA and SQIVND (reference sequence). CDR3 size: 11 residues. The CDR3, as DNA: TGTGCCAGTACCTCCGGGACAGGGCCTCGATTT. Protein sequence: CASTSGTGPRF.

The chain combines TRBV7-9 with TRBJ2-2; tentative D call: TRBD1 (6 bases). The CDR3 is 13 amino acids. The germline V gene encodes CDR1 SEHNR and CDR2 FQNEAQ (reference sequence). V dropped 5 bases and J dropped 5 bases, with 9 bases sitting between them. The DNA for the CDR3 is TGTGCCAGCAGCCGTGGACAGACCGGGGAGCTGTTTTTT. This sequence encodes CASSRGQTGELFF.

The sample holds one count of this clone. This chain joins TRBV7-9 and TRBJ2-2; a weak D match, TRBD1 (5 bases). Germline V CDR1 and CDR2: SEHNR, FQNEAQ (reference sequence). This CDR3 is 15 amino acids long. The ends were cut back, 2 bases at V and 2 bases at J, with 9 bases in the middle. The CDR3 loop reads CASSLMGPNTGELFF. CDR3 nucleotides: TGTGCCAGCAGCTTAATGGGGCCTAACACCGGGGAGCTGTTTTTT.